This TCR beta chain was observed in a study of T cells after yellow fever vaccination. In this sample, this clonotype turned up a few times. From the 5' RACE reads, TCRdb called clonotypes with MiXCR, one entry per CDR3 protein. The sample contains hundreds of thousands of distinct CDR3 sequences, less than 20% of which appear only once. Deletions cut 0 bases from V and 5 bases from J, with 10 bases between. The CDR3 spans 14 residues. Germline lookup yields CDR1 SNHLY and CDR2 FYNNEI. Material: PBMCs, obtained 15 days after the yellow fever booster vaccination. This sequence was found in a man aged 25-45 years who received the YFV17D yellow fever vaccine. The chain carries TRBV2 and TRBJ2-5; D tentatively reads TRBD1 or TRBD2 (5 bases each). CDR3 DNA sequence: TGTGCCAGCAGTGAAGCCGAGGGGAGCGAGACCCAGTACTTC. Residues: CASSEAEGSETQYF.